One sample yielded the 17 T cell receptor beta chains listed below, sequenced in a study of shared clonotypes between healthy human individuals. Sequenced by immunoSEQ multiplex PCR; TCRdb stores in-frame clones only, minus some. The sample shows about 470,000 clones, roughly 77% of them seen only once. The sample taken for sequencing was PBMCs. These TCRs come from a woman aged 40-49 years in good health. Some clones in this sample may be carry-over from other donors' samples.

The J gene is TRBJ2-3, the V gene TRBV5-1, with D unresolved. This CDR3 spans 14 amino acids. Looked up from germline, CDR1 is SGHRS and CDR2 is YFSETQ. Trimming stripped 5 bases from V and 2 bases from J, with 12 bases between. The CDR3 DNA sequence: TGCGCCAGCAGGGTGCGCGTAAACACAGATACGCAGTATTTT. This gives the protein CASRVRVNTDTQYF.

The V call is TRBV5-6, the J call TRBJ2-7, with 7 bases lining up with TRBD2. Germline V CDR1 and CDR2: SGHDT, YYEEEE. This CDR3 comprises 15 residues. Losses at the gene ends were 0 bases for V and 3 bases for J; bases not matched to a gene: 6. The CDR3 here is CASSLALAEIYEQYF. In DNA, the CDR3 is TGTGCCAGCAGCTTGGCCCTAGCGGAGATCTACGAGCAGTACTTC.

The rearrangement uses TRBV6-1 and TRBJ2-5; D ambiguous. V was shortened by 2 bases and J by 3 bases, with 16 bases between the two germline ends. The CDR3 consists of 16 residues. The germline V gene encodes CDR1 MNHNS and CDR2 SASEGT. CDR3 nucleotide sequence: TGTGCCAGCAGTGAATGGTTGGCCGGGTCAAAAGAGACCCAGTACTTC. This gives the protein CASSEWLAGSKETQYF.

As regards this clone: Other DNA variants within this sample encode the same CDR3. This chain connects TRBV20-1 to TRBJ2-7; D unclear. This CDR3 has 11 amino acids. Trimming left V 3 bases short and J 5 bases short, with 8 bases between. The V gene's germline CDR1 is DFQATT and CDR2 SNEGSKA (reference sequence). DNA for the CDR3: TGCAGTGCTAGGAGACTGCACGAGCAGTACTTC. Its translation: CSARRLHEQYF.

The chain is built from TRBV6-6 and TRBJ1-1; D perhaps matches TRBD1 (6 bases). In germline, CDR1 is MNHNY, CDR2 SVGAGI (reference sequence). V was shortened by 5 bases and J by 7 bases, with 14 bases between the two germline ends. CDR3 size: 13 residues. The CDR3 DNA reads TGTGCCAGCAGTCTACCTGGGGGGCGTGAAGCTTTCTTT. Residues: CASSLPGGREAFF.

CDR3 sequence reads: CASNRGPGTEAFF. The CDR3, as DNA: TGCGCCAGCAACAGGGGGCCGGGCACTGAAGCTTTCTTT. The chain is built from TRBV4-3 and TRBJ1-1; 9 bases map to TRBD1. V shed 7 bases, J shed 4 bases, and the junction held 4 bases outside the gene matches. Germline CDR1 and CDR2: LGHNA and YSLEER. This CDR3 is built from 13 residues.

In regard to this clone: Given a much more abundant clone one base away, this may be a read error. This rearrangement joins TRBV5-8 to TRBJ1-5; perhaps TRBD1 as D (5 bases). CDR1 and CDR2 (germline): SGHTS, YDEGEE. The CDR3 is 16 residues long. The CDR3: CAGSLDTGVRNQPQHF. The CDR3, as DNA: TGTGCCGGCAGCTTGGACACGGGGGTGCGCAATCAGCCCCAGCATTTT.

The genes are TRBV19 and TRBJ2-2, with 9 bases fitting TRBD2. Germline V CDR1 and CDR2: LNHDA, SQIVND (reference sequence). The trim removed 10 bases at V and 4 bases at J, leaving 7 bases unmatched. The CDR3 has 14 amino acids. The CDR3 here is CATHSGSVTGELFF. CDR3 DNA sequence: TGTGCCACCCATAGCGGGAGTGTCACCGGGGAGCTGTTTTTT.

The rearrangement joins TRBV5-8 to TRBJ1-2; 8 positions agree with TRBD1. The trim removed 4 bases at V and 8 bases at J, leaving 7 bases unmatched. The CDR3 runs to 13 residues. From germline, CDR1 is SGHTS and CDR2 YDEGEE. CDR3 residues: CASSPDRDRGYTF. CDR3 sequence (DNA): TGTGCCAGCAGCCCAGACCGGGACAGGGGCTACACCTTC.

The gene calls are TRBV15 and TRBJ2-1, with TRBD2 matching over 11 bases. Germline CDR1 LNHNV, CDR2 YYDKDF (reference sequence). This CDR3 is 16 amino acids long. Unmatched junction bases numbered 4, after V lost 0 bases and J lost 6 bases. The chain's CDR3 is CATSRDSSGRSNEQFF. The CDR3 DNA reads as TGTGCCACCAGCAGAGATTCTAGCGGGAGGTCCAATGAGCAGTTCTTC.

The chain combines TRBV28 with TRBJ2-5; 7 nucleotides line up with TRBD1. The CDR3 length is 13 residues. Germline CDR1 is MDHEN and CDR2 is SYDVKM. Losses at the gene ends were 6 bases for V and 4 bases for J; bases not matched to a gene: 5. CDR3 nucleotides: TGTGCCAGCAGAGGGACAGCACTAGAGACCCAGTACTTC. Protein sequence: CASRGTALETQYF.

The table lists this clone with a few counts. CDR3: CARQNRAFQETQYF. The CDR3 bases are TGTGCCAGGCAAAACAGAGCATTCCAAGAGACCCAGTACTTC. The rearrangement joins TRBV27 to TRBJ2-5; the D is unclear. The CDR3 is made up of 14 amino acids. The V gene lost 9 bases and the J gene lost 1 base, with 15 bases spanning the gap. CDR1 is MNHEY, CDR2 SMNVEV, per germline (reference sequence).

The V call is TRBV10-1, the J call TRBJ2-1, with 7 bases aligning to TRBD2. In germline, CDR1 is WNHNN, CDR2 SYGVQD (reference sequence). This CDR3 is built from 15 residues. The J segment lost 6 bases and the V segment lost 2 bases, leaving 7 bases of the junction unmatched. CDR3 DNA sequence: TGCGCCAGCAGTGAGGTACTAGCGAATATCAATGAGCAGTTCTTC. It codes for CASSEVLANINEQFF.

To note about this clone: One end of the junction varies from germline; a read error may be responsible. The J gene is TRBJ2-3, the V gene TRBV5-1; 10 positions agree with TRBD1. Germline-derived CDR1 and CDR2 are SGHRS and YFSETQ. This CDR3 is 15 amino acids long. CDR3: CASSLDRGTTDTQYF. CDR3 in DNA: TGCGCCAGCAGTTTGGACAGGGGGACCACAGATACGCAGTATTTT.

The chain is built from TRBV29-1 and TRBJ2-5, with TRBD2 as a possible D gene (5 bases). The V and J ends lost 6 bases and 3 bases respectively, with 5 bases between them. The germline gives CDR1 SQVTM, CDR2 ANQGSEA. The CDR3 consists of 10 residues. CDR3 DNA sequence: TGCAGCGTGCGGGAAGAGACCCAGTACTTC. As protein: CSVREETQYF.

In DNA, the CDR3 is TGTGCCAGCAGGAAATTAGGACAGGGAACCTACGAGCAGTACTTC. Translating it yields CASRKLGQGTYEQYF. The chain uses TRBV21-1 and TRBJ2-7; TRBD1, as called in the table, went unchecked against the DNA. TRBV21-1 is termed a pseudogene. This CDR3 has 15 amino acids.

The gene calls are TRBV27 and TRBJ2-5; weak D call: TRBD2 (5 bases). Deletions cut 2 bases from V and 7 bases from J, with 17 bases between. From germline, CDR1 is MNHEY and CDR2 SMNVEV (reference sequence). The CDR3 has 15 residues. As DNA, the CDR3 is TGTGCCAGCAGTTTAATGCTGGGCGGTGCGGGGACCCAGTACTTC. This encodes CASSLMLGGAGTQYF.